This entry describes one T cell receptor (beta chain). Its antigen is unknown. TCRdb's table, derived via immunoSEQ multiplex PCR, lists solely in-frame clones and lacks some. The sample shows 20,000 to 25,000 clones, around 81% of them seen only once. The data belong to a study of PD-1 blockade in classical Hodgkin lymphoma. Study outcomes and limitations: Repertoire differences have undefined causes, possibly disease activity or prior therapy.

The CDR3 is made up of 17 amino acids. Germline assignment: CDR1 LNHDA and CDR2 SQIVND (reference sequence). Trimming cost V 5 bases and J 0 bases, with 17 bases left between them. All the patients suffered relapse after autologous stem cell transplantation, and brentuximab vedotin exposure differed. The starting material was peripheral blood mononuclear cells (PBMCs), obtained before the second cycle of nivolumab. The chain links TRBV19 to TRBJ2-1, with D possibly TRBD1 on 5 matching bases. This receptor was identified in a human donor with classical Hodgkin lymphoma. CDR3 residues: CASSPQGSIYSYNEQFF. CDR3 DNA sequence: TGTGCCAGTAGTCCCCAGGGCAGCATCTACTCCTACAATGAGCAGTTCTTC.